This TCR beta chain came from a study of CD8 T cells in ankylosing spondylitis. Germline CDR1 is LGHNA and CDR2 is YNFKEQ. The CDR3 has 15 residues. Of note for this clonotype: Its antigen is unknown. A much more abundant neighbour one base away suggests this may be a read error.

Study-wide findings and caveats: Blood from ankylosing spondylitis patients appeared to carry a characteristic roughly 8-variant TCR beta motif.

A single record per CDR3 protein comes from TCRdb applying MiXCR to the 5' RACE reads. The sample holds around 140,000 distinct CDR3 sequences; about an eighth are singletons and the top ten take roughly 4.5%. The clonotype originates from a female donor with ankylosing spondylitis or in good health (not recorded which). The rearrangement links TRBV4-2 to TRBJ1-4; D is uncertain. Material for sequencing was blood, either unsorted or a sorted T cell fraction (not recorded which). The CDR3 DNA reads TGTGCCAGCGGCCAAGTCGGGACAACTAATGAAAAACTGTTTTTT. This sequence encodes CASGQVGTTNEKLFF.